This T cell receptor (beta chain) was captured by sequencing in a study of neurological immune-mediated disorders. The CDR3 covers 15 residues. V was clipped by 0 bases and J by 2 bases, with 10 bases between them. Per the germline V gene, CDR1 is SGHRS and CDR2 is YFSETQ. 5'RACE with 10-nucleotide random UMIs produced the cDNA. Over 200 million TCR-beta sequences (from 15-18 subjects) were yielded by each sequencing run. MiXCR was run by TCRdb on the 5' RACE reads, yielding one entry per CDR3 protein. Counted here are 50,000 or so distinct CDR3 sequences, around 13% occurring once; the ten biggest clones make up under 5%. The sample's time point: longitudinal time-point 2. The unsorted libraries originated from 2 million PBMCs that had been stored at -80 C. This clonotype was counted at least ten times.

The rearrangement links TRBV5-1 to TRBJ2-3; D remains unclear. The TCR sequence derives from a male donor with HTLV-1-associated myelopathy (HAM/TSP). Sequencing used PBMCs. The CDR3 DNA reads TGCGCCAGCAGCTTGGACGGAGATCCCACAGATACGCAGTATTTT. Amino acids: CASSLDGDPTDTQYF.